This TCR beta chain was identified during a study of CD8+ T cells in alopecia areata. The researchers isolated CD4+ and CD8+ T cells from PBMCs by sorting. With respect to this clone: Its cognate antigen is unknown.

Sequencing used cDNA as its template, made by extracting RNA and reverse transcribing it. Here immunoSEQ multiplex PCR was the method, and the copy in TCRdb shows in-frame clones only, minus some. The data contain 95,000 to 120,000 clones, almost 60% of them singletons. The study, taken as a whole, reports: More clonal than normal scalp was lesional scalp, particularly alopecia totalis/universalis. Scalp sequencing captures resident alphabeta T cells of normal skin too.

The sequencing sample was made of CD8+ T cells sorted from blood. The sequence was obtained from a human donor in good health.

CDR3 protein: CASSWGLGSDTQYF. Here the CDR3 DNA reads TGTGCCAGCAGCTGGGGGCTAGGGTCTGATACGCAGTATTTT. This sequence joins TRBV5-6 and TRBJ2-3; D perhaps matches TRBD1 (6 bases). This CDR3 is built from 14 residues. The germline V and J ends were trimmed by 3 bases and 6 bases, with 14 bases remaining between them. Looked up from germline, CDR1 is SGHDT and CDR2 is YYEEEE.